A selection of T cell receptor beta chains follows, all from one sample in a study of shared clonotypes between healthy human individuals. Libraries were prepared by immunoSEQ multiplex PCR; TCRdb keeps only in-frame clonotypes and omits some of them. This repertoire shows over 2 million clones, over 85% found once; its top ten account for more than 0.1%. Sequences were obtained from naive CD4+ T cells sorted from blood. All receptors come from a man in his late teens or twenties in good health. The CDR3 runs from the conserved cysteine through the conserved F or W. Each record gives: V gene, J gene, D gene, clone size, CDR3 protein, CDR3 DNA. A D gene is named only where the DNA matches it firmly. Clone size is shown for a subset of rows, as once, few, many or a class of expanded clone.

v_call: TRBV19; j_call: TRBJ2-2; d_call: -; clone_size: -; cdr3_aa: CATNGGQITGELFF; cdr3_nt: TGTGCCACAAACGGAGGACAGATAACCGGGGAGCTGTTTTTT
v_call: TRBV10-3; j_call: TRBJ1-5; d_call: -; clone_size: -; cdr3_aa: CAISESAVNEPQHF; cdr3_nt: TGTGCCATCAGTGAGTCGGCAGTTAATGAACCCCAGCATTTT
v_call: TRBV5-4; j_call: TRBJ2-2; d_call: -; clone_size: -; cdr3_aa: CASSLAGVPTGELFF; cdr3_nt: TGTGCCAGCAGCTTGGCAGGGGTGCCCACCGGGGAGCTGTTTTTT
v_call: TRBV27; j_call: TRBJ2-1; d_call: -; clone_size: -; cdr3_aa: CASSLEGFVQFF; cdr3_nt: TGTGCCAGCAGTTTAGAGGGATTCGTGCAGTTCTTC
v_call: TRBV6-6; j_call: TRBJ2-7; d_call: -; clone_size: -; cdr3_aa: CASSYGPGDVYEQYF; cdr3_nt: TGTGCCAGCAGTTACGGGCCAGGGGACGTATACGAGCAGTACTTC
v_call: TRBV30; j_call: TRBJ1-1; d_call: TRBD1; clone_size: -; cdr3_aa: CAWSGQAGEAFF; cdr3_nt: TGTGCCTGGAGCGGACAGGCGGGTGAAGCTTTCTTT
v_call: TRBV28; j_call: TRBJ1-6; d_call: TRBD1; clone_size: once; cdr3_aa: CASSLWQGGNSPLHF; cdr3_nt: TGTGCCAGCAGTTTATGGCAGGGGGGAAATTCACCCCTCCACTTT
v_call: TRBV11-2; j_call: TRBJ2-7; d_call: TRBD2; clone_size: -; cdr3_aa: CASSRLAATSYEQYF; cdr3_nt: TGTGCCAGCAGCCGACTAGCCGCTACCTCCTACGAGCAGTACTTC
v_call: TRBV4-1; j_call: TRBJ2-3; d_call: -; clone_size: -; cdr3_aa: CASSQVLGADTQYF; cdr3_nt: TGCGCCAGCAGCCAAGTACTGGGGGCCGATACGCAGTATTTT
v_call: TRBV5-5; j_call: TRBJ2-7; d_call: TRBD2; clone_size: -; cdr3_aa: CASSFKTRLAGDEQYF; cdr3_nt: TGTGCCAGCAGCTTTAAGACCCGACTAGCGGGGGACGAGCAGTACTTC
v_call: TRBV19; j_call: TRBJ1-5; d_call: -; clone_size: -; cdr3_aa: CASSPPGLSNQPQHF; cdr3_nt: TGTGCCAGTAGTCCTCCGGGCCTCAGCAATCAGCCCCAGCATTTT
v_call: TRBV5-8; j_call: TRBJ2-3; d_call: -; clone_size: -; cdr3_aa: CASRSKRGGYTQYF; cdr3_nt: TGTGCCAGCAGATCGAAACGAGGGGGTTATACGCAGTATTTT
v_call: TRBV6-5; j_call: TRBJ2-7; d_call: -; clone_size: once; cdr3_aa: CASSYGGTYEQYF; cdr3_nt: TGTGCCAGCAGTTACGGGGGCACCTACGAGCAGTACTTC
v_call: TRBV5-5; j_call: TRBJ2-7; d_call: -; clone_size: -; cdr3_aa: CASSLGMLATIYEQYF; cdr3_nt: TGTGCCAGCAGCTTGGGGATGCTAGCGACTATCTACGAGCAGTACTTC
v_call: TRBV21-1; j_call: TRBJ2-4; d_call: -; clone_size: -; cdr3_aa: CASSKEKGDREAKNIQYF; cdr3_nt: TGTGCCAGCAGCAAAGAGAAAGGGGACAGGGAGGCCAAAAACATTCAGTACTTC
v_call: TRBV14; j_call: TRBJ2-7; d_call: TRBD1; clone_size: -; cdr3_aa: CASSQNRGQEQYF; cdr3_nt: TGTGCCAGCAGCCAAAACAGGGGGCAAGAGCAGTACTTC
v_call: TRBV28; j_call: TRBJ1-1; d_call: -; clone_size: -; cdr3_aa: CASSLAQTGANTEAFF; cdr3_nt: TGTGCCAGCAGTTTAGCCCAGACAGGAGCTAACACTGAAGCTTTCTTT
v_call: TRBV5-4; j_call: TRBJ2-5; d_call: -; clone_size: -; cdr3_aa: CASSPSWGGLETQYF; cdr3_nt: TGTGCCAGCAGTCCGTCATGGGGGGGCCTCGAGACCCAGTACTTC
v_call: TRBV5-1; j_call: TRBJ2-5; d_call: -; clone_size: -; cdr3_aa: CASSYDRTETQYF; cdr3_nt: TGCGCCAGCAGCTACGACAGGACCGAGACCCAGTACTTC
v_call: TRBV28; j_call: TRBJ2-7; d_call: -; clone_size: once; cdr3_aa: CASSFPGTYEQYF; cdr3_nt: TGTGCCAGCAGTTTCCCTGGGACCTACGAGCAGTACTTC
v_call: TRBV7-9; j_call: TRBJ2-1; d_call: TRBD2; clone_size: -; cdr3_aa: CASNPAGGPYNEQFF; cdr3_nt: TGTGCCAGTAACCCGGCGGGAGGCCCCTACAATGAGCAGTTCTTC
v_call: TRBV6-1; j_call: TRBJ2-1; d_call: TRBD2; clone_size: -; cdr3_aa: CASSVHPSTSGASSYNEQFF; cdr3_nt: TGTGCCAGCAGTGTCCACCCTTCGACTAGCGGGGCGAGCTCCTACAATGAGCAGTTCTTC
v_call: TRBV19; j_call: TRBJ2-3; d_call: -; clone_size: once; cdr3_aa: CASSPRRVIDTDTQYF; cdr3_nt: TGTGCCAGTAGTCCCCGTCGGGTGATCGACACAGATACGCAGTATTTT
v_call: TRBV28; j_call: TRBJ1-2; d_call: -; clone_size: -; cdr3_aa: CATRQYGYTF; cdr3_nt: TGTGCCACCAGACAGTATGGCTACACCTTC
v_call: TRBV7-3; j_call: TRBJ1-2; d_call: -; clone_size: -; cdr3_aa: CASSLDGPDLYGYTF; cdr3_nt: TGTGCCAGCAGCTTAGACGGGCCAGATCTATATGGCTACACCTTC
v_call: TRBV6-5; j_call: TRBJ2-7; d_call: -; clone_size: once; cdr3_aa: CASSYLGSRNEQYF; cdr3_nt: TGTGCCAGCAGTTACTTGGGGTCGAGAAACGAGCAGTACTTC
v_call: TRBV7-2; j_call: TRBJ2-5; d_call: TRBD2; clone_size: once; cdr3_aa: CASSLGAAGGPQETQYF; cdr3_nt: TGTGCCAGCAGCTTAGGGGCTGCGGGAGGCCCCCAAGAGACCCAGTACTTC
v_call: TRBV28; j_call: TRBJ2-2; d_call: TRBD1; clone_size: once; cdr3_aa: CASSFLGQGSGELFF; cdr3_nt: TGTGCCAGCAGTTTTCTGGGACAGGGTTCCGGGGAGCTGTTTTTT
v_call: TRBV30; j_call: TRBJ2-3; d_call: TRBD2; clone_size: -; cdr3_aa: CAWRSVTLAGGKEDTQYF; cdr3_nt: TGTGCCTGGAGGTCTGTCACATTAGCGGGAGGTAAAGAAGATACGCAGTATTTT
v_call: TRBV7-3; j_call: TRBJ1-1; d_call: -; clone_size: -; cdr3_aa: CASSPSGTEAFF; cdr3_nt: TGTGCCAGCAGCCCGTCGGGGACTGAAGCTTTCTTT
v_call: TRBV5-1; j_call: TRBJ2-7; d_call: TRBD1; clone_size: -; cdr3_aa: CASSKGPGTEFYEQYF; cdr3_nt: TGCGCCAGCAGCAAAGGGCCCGGGACAGAGTTTTACGAGCAGTACTTC
v_call: TRBV28; j_call: TRBJ2-5; d_call: -; clone_size: -; cdr3_aa: CASKGGKETQYF; cdr3_nt: TGTGCCAGCAAGGGCGGGAAAGAGACCCAGTACTTC
v_call: TRBV4-3; j_call: TRBJ2-7; d_call: TRBD2; clone_size: once; cdr3_aa: CASSPQAGGVYEQYF; cdr3_nt: TGCGCCAGCAGCCCCCAGGCGGGAGGGGTGTACGAGCAGTACTTC
v_call: TRBV7-3; j_call: TRBJ2-2; d_call: -; clone_size: -; cdr3_aa: CASGGPNTGELFF; cdr3_nt: TGTGCCAGCGGGGGGCCGAACACCGGGGAGCTGTTTTTT
v_call: TRBV10-2; j_call: TRBJ2-7; d_call: -; clone_size: -; cdr3_aa: CASHGPLEGQYF; cdr3_nt: TGCGCCAGCCACGGGCCGTTAGAGGGGCAGTACTTC
v_call: TRBV6-5; j_call: TRBJ2-5; d_call: -; clone_size: -; cdr3_aa: CASSTGPSGLAQYF; cdr3_nt: TGTGCCAGCAGTACGGGGCCATCAGGTCTGGCCCAGTACTTC
v_call: TRBV6-5; j_call: TRBJ2-3; d_call: -; clone_size: -; cdr3_aa: CASTSGYTDTQYF; cdr3_nt: TGTGCCAGCACCTCGGGATACACAGATACGCAGTATTTT
v_call: TRBV11-2; j_call: TRBJ2-5; d_call: TRBD2; clone_size: -; cdr3_aa: CATSRRVRLAGGSQETQYF; cdr3_nt: TGTGCCACCTCCCGCCGGGTGAGACTAGCGGGGGGCTCCCAAGAGACCCAGTACTTC
v_call: TRBV18; j_call: TRBJ2-3; d_call: TRBD1; clone_size: -; cdr3_aa: CASSQPGQGVSDTQYF; cdr3_nt: TGTGCCAGCTCACAACCGGGACAGGGGGTTTCAGATACGCAGTATTTT
v_call: TRBV28; j_call: TRBJ2-2; d_call: TRBD1; clone_size: -; cdr3_aa: CASSSQGNTGELFF; cdr3_nt: TGTGCCAGCAGTTCACAGGGGAATACCGGGGAGCTGTTTTTT
v_call: TRBV7-2; j_call: TRBJ2-3; d_call: TRBD2; clone_size: -; cdr3_aa: CASRLAATDTQYF; cdr3_nt: TGTGCCAGCAGACTAGCGGCCACAGATACGCAGTATTTT
v_call: TRBV2; j_call: TRBJ2-3; d_call: TRBD1; clone_size: -; cdr3_aa: CASSAQGSGTDTQYF; cdr3_nt: TGTGCCAGCAGTGCACAGGGGTCTGGCACAGATACGCAGTATTTT
v_call: TRBV27; j_call: TRBJ1-6; d_call: -; clone_size: -; cdr3_aa: CASSLSRPSSYNSPLHF; cdr3_nt: TGTGCCAGCAGTTTATCGCGCCCGAGCTCCTATAATTCACCCCTCCACTTT
v_call: TRBV27; j_call: TRBJ1-1; d_call: TRBD1; clone_size: -; cdr3_aa: CASSLPGTGGVNTEAFF; cdr3_nt: TGTGCCAGCAGTTTACCAGGGACAGGGGGCGTGAACACTGAAGCTTTCTTT
v_call: TRBV20-1; j_call: TRBJ2-1; d_call: TRBD2; clone_size: -; cdr3_aa: CMGRGNEQFF; cdr3_nt: TGCATGGGGAGGGGCAATGAGCAGTTCTTC
v_call: TRBV5-4; j_call: TRBJ1-2; d_call: TRBD1; clone_size: -; cdr3_aa: CASNYGQGATSTYGYTF; cdr3_nt: TGTGCCAGCAACTATGGACAGGGGGCAACTTCTACCTATGGCTACACCTTC
v_call: TRBV6-5; j_call: TRBJ1-6; d_call: TRBD1; clone_size: -; cdr3_aa: CASSYSIAGGHSPLHF; cdr3_nt: TGTGCCAGCAGTTACTCCATTGCAGGGGGCCATTCACCCCTCCACTTT
v_call: TRBV9; j_call: TRBJ2-7; d_call: -; clone_size: -; cdr3_aa: CASSVVSLRHHEQYF; cdr3_nt: TGTGCCAGCAGCGTAGTTTCTTTGAGACACCACGAGCAGTACTTC
v_call: TRBV2; j_call: TRBJ2-2; d_call: -; clone_size: -; cdr3_aa: CASSQVRTNTGELFF; cdr3_nt: TGTGCCAGCAGCCAAGTCCGGACGAACACCGGGGAGCTGTTTTTT
v_call: TRBV9; j_call: TRBJ1-2; d_call: -; clone_size: -; cdr3_aa: CASSPGEPFYTF; cdr3_nt: TGTGCCAGCAGCCCCGGGGAGCCGTTCTACACCTTC
v_call: TRBV6-5; j_call: TRBJ2-7; d_call: -; clone_size: -; cdr3_aa: CASSPGHLVSYEQYF; cdr3_nt: TGTGCCAGCAGCCCGGGACATCTCGTCTCCTACGAGCAGTACTTC
v_call: TRBV2; j_call: TRBJ2-1; d_call: -; clone_size: -; cdr3_aa: CASSANRLDEQFF; cdr3_nt: TGTGCCAGCAGTGCTAACAGGTTGGATGAGCAGTTCTTC
v_call: TRBV30; j_call: TRBJ2-5; d_call: -; clone_size: -; cdr3_aa: CAWSVRHRETQYF; cdr3_nt: TGTGCCTGGAGTGTACGGCACAGAGAGACCCAGTACTTC
v_call: TRBV7-2; j_call: TRBJ2-2; d_call: -; clone_size: -; cdr3_aa: CASSPHREDTGELFF; cdr3_nt: TGTGCCAGCAGCCCCCACAGGGAGGACACCGGGGAGCTGTTTTTT
v_call: TRBV6-1; j_call: TRBJ2-1; d_call: TRBD1; clone_size: -; cdr3_aa: CASRPGQGYNEQFF; cdr3_nt: TGTGCCAGCAGACCGGGACAGGGGTACAATGAGCAGTTCTTC
v_call: TRBV7-9; j_call: TRBJ2-5; d_call: -; clone_size: -; cdr3_aa: CASSLALDFQETQYF; cdr3_nt: TGTGCCAGCAGCTTAGCACTCGACTTTCAAGAGACCCAGTACTTC